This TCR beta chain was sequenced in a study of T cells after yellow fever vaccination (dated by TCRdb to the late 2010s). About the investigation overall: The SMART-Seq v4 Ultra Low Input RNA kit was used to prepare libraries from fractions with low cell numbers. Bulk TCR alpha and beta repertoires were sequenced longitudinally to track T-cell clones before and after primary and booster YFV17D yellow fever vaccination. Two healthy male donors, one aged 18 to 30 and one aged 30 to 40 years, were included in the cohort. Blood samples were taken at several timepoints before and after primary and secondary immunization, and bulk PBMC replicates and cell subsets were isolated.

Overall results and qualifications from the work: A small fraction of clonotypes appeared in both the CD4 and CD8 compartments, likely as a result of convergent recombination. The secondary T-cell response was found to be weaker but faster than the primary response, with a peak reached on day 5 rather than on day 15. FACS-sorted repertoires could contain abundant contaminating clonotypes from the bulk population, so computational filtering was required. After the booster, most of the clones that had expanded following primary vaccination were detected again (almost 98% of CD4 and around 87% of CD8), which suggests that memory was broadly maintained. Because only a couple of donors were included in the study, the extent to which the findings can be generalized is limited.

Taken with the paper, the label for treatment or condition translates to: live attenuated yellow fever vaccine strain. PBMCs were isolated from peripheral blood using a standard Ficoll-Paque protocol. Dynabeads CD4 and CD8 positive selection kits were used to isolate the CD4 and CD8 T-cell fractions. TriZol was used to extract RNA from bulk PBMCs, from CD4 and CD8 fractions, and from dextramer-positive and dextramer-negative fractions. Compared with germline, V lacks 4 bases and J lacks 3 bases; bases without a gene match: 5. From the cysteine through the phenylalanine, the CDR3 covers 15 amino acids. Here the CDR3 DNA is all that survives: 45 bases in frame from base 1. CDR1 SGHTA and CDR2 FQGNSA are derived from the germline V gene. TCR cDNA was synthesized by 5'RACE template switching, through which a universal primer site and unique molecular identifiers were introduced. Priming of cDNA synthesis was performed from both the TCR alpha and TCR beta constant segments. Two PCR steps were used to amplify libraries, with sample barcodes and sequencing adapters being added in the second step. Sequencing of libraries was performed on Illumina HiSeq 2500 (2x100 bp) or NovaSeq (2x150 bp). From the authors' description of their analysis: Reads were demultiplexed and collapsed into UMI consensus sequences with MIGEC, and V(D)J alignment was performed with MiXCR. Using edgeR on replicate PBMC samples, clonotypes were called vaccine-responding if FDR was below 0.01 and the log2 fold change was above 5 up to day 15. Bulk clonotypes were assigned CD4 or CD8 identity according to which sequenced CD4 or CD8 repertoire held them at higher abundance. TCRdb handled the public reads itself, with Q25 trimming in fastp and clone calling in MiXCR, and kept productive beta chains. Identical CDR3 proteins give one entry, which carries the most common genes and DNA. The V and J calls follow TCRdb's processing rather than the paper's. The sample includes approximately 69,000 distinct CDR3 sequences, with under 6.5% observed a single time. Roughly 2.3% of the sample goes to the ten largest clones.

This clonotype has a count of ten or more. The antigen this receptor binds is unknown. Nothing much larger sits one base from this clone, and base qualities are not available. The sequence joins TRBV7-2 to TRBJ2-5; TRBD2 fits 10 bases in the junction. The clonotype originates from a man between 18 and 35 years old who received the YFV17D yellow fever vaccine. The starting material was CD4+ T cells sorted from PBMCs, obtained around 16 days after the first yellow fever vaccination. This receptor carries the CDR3 CASSSRTSGKETQYF. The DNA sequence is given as TGTGCCAGCAGCTCCAGGACTAGCGGAAAAGAGACCCAGTACTTC. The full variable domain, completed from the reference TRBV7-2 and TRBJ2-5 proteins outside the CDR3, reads GAGVSQSPSNKVTEKGKDVELRCDPISGHTALYWYRQSLGQGLEFLIYFQGNSAPDKSGLPSDRFSAERTGGSVSTLTIQRTQQEDSAVYLCASSSRTSGKETQYFGPGTRLLVL.